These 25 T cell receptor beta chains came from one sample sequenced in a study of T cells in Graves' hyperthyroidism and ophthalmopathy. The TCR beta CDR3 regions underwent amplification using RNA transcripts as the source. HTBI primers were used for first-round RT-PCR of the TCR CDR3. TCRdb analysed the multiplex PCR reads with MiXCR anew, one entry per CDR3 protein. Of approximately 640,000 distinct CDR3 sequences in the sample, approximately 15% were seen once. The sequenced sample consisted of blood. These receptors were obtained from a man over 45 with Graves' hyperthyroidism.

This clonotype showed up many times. The CDR3 coding sequence is TGTGCCAGCAGTGGCGGGGTTGAGCATCAGCCCCAGCATTTT. This codes for CASSGGVEHQPQHF. The chain couples TRBV2 to TRBJ1-5; the D is unclear. CDR1 and CDR2 from the germline V gene are SNHLY and FYNNEI. The germline V and J ends were trimmed by 4 bases and 5 bases, with 12 bases remaining between them. This CDR3 is 14 amino acids long.

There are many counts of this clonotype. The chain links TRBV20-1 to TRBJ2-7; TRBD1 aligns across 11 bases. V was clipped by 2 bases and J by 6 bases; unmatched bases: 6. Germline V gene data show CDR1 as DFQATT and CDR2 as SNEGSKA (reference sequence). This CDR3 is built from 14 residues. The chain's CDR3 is CSARHGQGAGEQYF. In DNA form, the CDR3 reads TGCAGTGCTAGACACGGACAGGGGGCGGGCGAGCAGTACTTC.

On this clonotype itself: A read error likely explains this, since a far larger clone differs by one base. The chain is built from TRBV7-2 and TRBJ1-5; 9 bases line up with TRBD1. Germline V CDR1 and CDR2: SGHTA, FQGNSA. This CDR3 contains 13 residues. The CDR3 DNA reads TGTGCCAGCAGCGGACAGGGGAATCAGCCCCAGCGTTTT. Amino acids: CASSGQGNQPQRF.

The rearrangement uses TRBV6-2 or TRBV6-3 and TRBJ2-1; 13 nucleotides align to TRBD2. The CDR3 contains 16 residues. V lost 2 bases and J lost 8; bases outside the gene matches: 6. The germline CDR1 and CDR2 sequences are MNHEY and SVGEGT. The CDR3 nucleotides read TGTGCCAGCAGTTACCCACTAGCGGGAGGGACCCATGAGCAGTTCTTC. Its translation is CASSYPLAGGTHEQFF.

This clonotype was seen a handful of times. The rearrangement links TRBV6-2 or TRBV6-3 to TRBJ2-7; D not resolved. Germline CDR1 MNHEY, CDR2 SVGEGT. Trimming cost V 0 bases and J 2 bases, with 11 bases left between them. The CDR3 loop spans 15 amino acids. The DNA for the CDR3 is TGTGCCAGCAGTTACTCGCCAGCCCCACCCTACGAGCAGTACTTC. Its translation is CASSYSPAPPYEQYF.

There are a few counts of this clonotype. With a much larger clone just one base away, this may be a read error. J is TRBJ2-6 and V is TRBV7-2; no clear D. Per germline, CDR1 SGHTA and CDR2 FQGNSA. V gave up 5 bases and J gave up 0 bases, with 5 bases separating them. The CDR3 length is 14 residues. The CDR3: CASSTLSGANVLTF. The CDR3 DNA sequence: TGTGCCAGCAGCACCCTCTCTGGGGCCAACGTCCTGACTTTC.

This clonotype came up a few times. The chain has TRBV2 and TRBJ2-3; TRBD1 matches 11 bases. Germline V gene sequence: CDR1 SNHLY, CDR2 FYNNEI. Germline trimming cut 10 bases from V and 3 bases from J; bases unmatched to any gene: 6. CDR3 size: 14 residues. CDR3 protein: CANFRDRGTDTQYF. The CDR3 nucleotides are TGTGCCAACTTTCGGGACAGGGGGACAGATACGCAGTATTTT.

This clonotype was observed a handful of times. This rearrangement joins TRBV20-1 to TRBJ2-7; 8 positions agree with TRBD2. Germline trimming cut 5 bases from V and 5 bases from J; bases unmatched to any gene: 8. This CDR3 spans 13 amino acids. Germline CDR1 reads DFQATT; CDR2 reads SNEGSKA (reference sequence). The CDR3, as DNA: TGCAGTGCTGACAGCGGGAGTGATGACGAGCAGTACTTC. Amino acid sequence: CSADSGSDDEQYF.

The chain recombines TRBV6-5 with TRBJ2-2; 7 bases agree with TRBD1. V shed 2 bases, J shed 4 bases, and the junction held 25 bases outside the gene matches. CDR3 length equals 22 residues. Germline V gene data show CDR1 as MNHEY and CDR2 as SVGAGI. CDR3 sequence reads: CASSYRLPGQFHLRSATGELFF. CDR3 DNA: TGTGCCAGCAGTTACCGGCTCCCGGGACAGTTTCACCTGAGGTCTGCCACCGGGGAGCTGTTTTTT.

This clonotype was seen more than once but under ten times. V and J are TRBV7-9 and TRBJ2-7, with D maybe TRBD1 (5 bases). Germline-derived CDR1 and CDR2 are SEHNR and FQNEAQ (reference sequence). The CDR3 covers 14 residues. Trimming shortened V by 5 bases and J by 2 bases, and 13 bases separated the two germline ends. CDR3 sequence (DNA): TGTGCCAGCAGCCCCCGGACACTAACCTACGAGCAGTACTTC. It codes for CASSPRTLTYEQYF.

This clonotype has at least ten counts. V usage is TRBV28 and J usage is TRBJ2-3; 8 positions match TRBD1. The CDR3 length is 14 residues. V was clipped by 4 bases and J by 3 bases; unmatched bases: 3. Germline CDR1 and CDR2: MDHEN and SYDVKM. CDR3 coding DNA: TGTGCCAGCAGTTCGGACAGGGAGACAGATACGCAGTATTTT. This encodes CASSSDRETDTQYF.

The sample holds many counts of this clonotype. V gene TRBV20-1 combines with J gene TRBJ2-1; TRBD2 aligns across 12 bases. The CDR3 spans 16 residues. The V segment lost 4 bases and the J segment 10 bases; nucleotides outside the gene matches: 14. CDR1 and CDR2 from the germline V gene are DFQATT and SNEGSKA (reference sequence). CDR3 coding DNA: TGCAGTGCTACCGCCGGGACTAGCGGGTTAGGAGGGGAGCAGTTCTTC. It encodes CSATAGTSGLGGEQFF.

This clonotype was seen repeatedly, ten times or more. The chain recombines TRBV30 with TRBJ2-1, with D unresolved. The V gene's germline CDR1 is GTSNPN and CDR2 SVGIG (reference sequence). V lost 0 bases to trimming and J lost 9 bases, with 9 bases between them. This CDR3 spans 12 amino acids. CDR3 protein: CAWSVVGTEQFF. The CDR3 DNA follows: TGTGCCTGGAGTGTAGTGGGTACTGAGCAGTTCTTC.

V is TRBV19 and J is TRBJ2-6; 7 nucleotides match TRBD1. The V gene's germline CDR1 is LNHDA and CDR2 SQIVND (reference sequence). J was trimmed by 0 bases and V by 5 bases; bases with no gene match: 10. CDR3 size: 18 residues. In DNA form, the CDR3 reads TGTGCCAGTAGTTCTCCCTCGGACAGGTTCTCTGGGGCCAACGTCCTGACTTTC. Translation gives CASSSPSDRFSGANVLTF.

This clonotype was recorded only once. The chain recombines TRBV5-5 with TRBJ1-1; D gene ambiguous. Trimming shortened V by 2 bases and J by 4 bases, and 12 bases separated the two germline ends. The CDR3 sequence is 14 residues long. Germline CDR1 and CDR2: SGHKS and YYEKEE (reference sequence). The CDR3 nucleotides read TGTGCCAGCAGCTTAGACCTGGGTATCACTGAAGCTTTCTTT. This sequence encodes CASSLDLGITEAFF. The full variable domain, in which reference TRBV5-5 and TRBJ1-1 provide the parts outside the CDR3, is DAGVTQSPTHLIKTRGQQVTLRCSPISGHKSVSWYQQVLGQGPQFIFQYYEKEERGRGNFPDRFSARQFPNYSSELNVNALLLGDSALYLCASSLDLGITEAFFGQGTRLTVV.

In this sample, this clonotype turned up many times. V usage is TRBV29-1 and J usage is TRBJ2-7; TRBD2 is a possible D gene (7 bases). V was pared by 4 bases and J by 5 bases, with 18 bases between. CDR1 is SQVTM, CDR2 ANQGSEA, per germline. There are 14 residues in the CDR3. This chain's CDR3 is CSVVRWGEGDEQYF. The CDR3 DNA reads TGCAGCGTTGTTCGTTGGGGGGAGGGGGACGAGCAGTACTTC.

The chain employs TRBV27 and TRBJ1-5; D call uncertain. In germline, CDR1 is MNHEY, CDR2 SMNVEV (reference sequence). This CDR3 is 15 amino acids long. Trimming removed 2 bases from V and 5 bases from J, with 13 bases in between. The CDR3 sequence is CASSLEWVKDQPQHF. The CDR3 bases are TGTGCCAGCAGTTTAGAGTGGGTTAAGGATCAGCCCCAGCATTTT.

CDR3 amino acids: CASSGGSGKAIDEQFF. Here the CDR3 DNA reads TGCGCCAGCAGCGGGGGTAGCGGGAAGGCCATCGATGAGCAGTTCTTC. The J gene is TRBJ2-1, the V gene TRBV5-1; TRBD2 aligns across 8 bases. Trimming cost V 4 bases and J 8 bases; bases outside gene matches: 14. The CDR3 runs to 16 residues. Germline CDR1 and CDR2: SGHRS and YFSETQ.

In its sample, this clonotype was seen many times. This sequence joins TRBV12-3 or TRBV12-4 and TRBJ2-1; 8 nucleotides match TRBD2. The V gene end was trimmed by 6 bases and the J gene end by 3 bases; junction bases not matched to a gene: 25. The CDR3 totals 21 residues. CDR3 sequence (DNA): TGTGCCAGCAGACCAACGGGGGGGCGATTCTCTGGAGCGGGAGTCTACAATGAGCAGTTCTTC. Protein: CASRPTGGRFSGAGVYNEQFF.

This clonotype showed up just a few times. CDR3 region: CASNNLAAAANTGELFF. DNA of the CDR3: TGTGCCAGCAACAACCTCGCCGCAGCCGCGAACACCGGGGAGCTGTTTTTT. This chain connects TRBV11-3 to TRBJ2-2; D is unresolved. The germline V and J ends were trimmed by 7 bases and 0 bases, with 18 bases remaining between them. CDR1 SGHNT and CDR2 YENEEA come from the germline V gene. The CDR3 length is 17 residues.

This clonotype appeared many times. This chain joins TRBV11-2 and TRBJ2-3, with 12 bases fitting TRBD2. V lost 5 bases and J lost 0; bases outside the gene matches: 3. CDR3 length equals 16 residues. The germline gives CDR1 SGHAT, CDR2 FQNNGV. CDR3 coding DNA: TGTGCCAGCAGCAAACTAGCGGGAGGCAGCACAGATACGCAGTATTTT. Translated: CASSKLAGGSTDTQYF.

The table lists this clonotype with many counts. Written as DNA, the CDR3 is TGTGCCAGCAGTTTATCAAGCACGTCCTACTCTGGGGCCAACGTCCTGACTTTC. It encodes CASSLSSTSYSGANVLTF. The chain couples TRBV27 to TRBJ2-6; no reliable D call. Germline V gene lookup returns CDR1 MNHEY and CDR2 SMNVEV (reference sequence). The CDR3 covers 18 residues. V lost 0 bases and J lost 0, with 12 bases in between.

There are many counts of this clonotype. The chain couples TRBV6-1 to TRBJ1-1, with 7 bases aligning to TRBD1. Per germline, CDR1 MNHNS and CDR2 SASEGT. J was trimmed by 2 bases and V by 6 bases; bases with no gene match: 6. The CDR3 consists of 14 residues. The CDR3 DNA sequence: TGTGCCAGCAGGGGACAGCTAGGTAACACTGAAGCTTTCTTT. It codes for CASRGQLGNTEAFF.

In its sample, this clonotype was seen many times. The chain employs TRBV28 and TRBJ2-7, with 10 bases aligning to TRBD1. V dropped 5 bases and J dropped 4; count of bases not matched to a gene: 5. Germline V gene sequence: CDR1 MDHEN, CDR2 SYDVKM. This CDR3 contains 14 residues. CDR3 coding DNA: TGTGCCAGCAGTGTGGACAGGGGGGTATACGAGCAGTACTTC. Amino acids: CASSVDRGVYEQYF.

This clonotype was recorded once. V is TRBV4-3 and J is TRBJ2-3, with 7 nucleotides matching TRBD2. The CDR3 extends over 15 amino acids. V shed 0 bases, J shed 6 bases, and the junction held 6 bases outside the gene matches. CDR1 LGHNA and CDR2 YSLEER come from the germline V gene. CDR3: CASSQDRNGGDTQYF. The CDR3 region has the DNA TGCGCCAGCAGCCAAGATCGGAACGGGGGGGATACGCAGTATTTT.